A single sample is the source of the 31 T cell receptor beta chains below, sequenced in a study of blood T cell repertoires in COVID-19. Clones were read by immunoSEQ multiplex PCR, and TCRdb kept only the in-frame ones, dropping some. This sample has some 120,000 clones, with 83% found just once. The sequencing sample was made of peripheral blood. These receptors all come from a man older than 75 with active or convalescent COVID-19.

V gene TRBV4-2 combines with J gene TRBJ1-1, with D unresolved. The CDR3 covers 13 residues. CDR1 LGHNA and CDR2 YNFKEQ come from the germline V gene. The V end was cut by 0 bases, the J end by 7 bases, with 9 bases between. The CDR3 region has the DNA TGTGCCAGCAGCCAAGATGAAGAGAATGAAGCTTTCTTT. Translated, it gives CASSQDEENEAFF.

This clone was observed a handful of times. This sequence joins TRBV4-3 and TRBJ1-5; D is possibly TRBD1 (5 bases). The CDR3 is 18 amino acids. Germline CDR1 and CDR2: LGHNA and YSLEER. V was shortened by 0 bases and J by 2 bases, with 17 bases between the two germline ends. CDR3 sequence: CASSQDLGQIKGNQPQHF. In DNA form, the CDR3 reads TGCGCCAGCAGCCAAGATTTAGGACAAATAAAGGGCAATCAGCCCCAGCATTTT.

The V gene is TRBV7-3, the J gene TRBJ2-7; 9 positions agree with TRBD1. The CDR3 covers 15 residues. In germline, CDR1 is SGHTA, CDR2 FQGTGA. V shed 5 bases and J 6 bases; nucleotides not matched to a gene: 11. In nucleotides, the CDR3 is TGTGCCAGCAGCCTCCACAGGGGGCGGAGGAGCGAGCAGTACTTC. Translation gives CASSLHRGRRSEQYF.

The chain couples TRBV7-2 to TRBJ1-1; no clear D. With 7 bases removed from V and 5 bases from J, the gap between germline ends came to 17 bases. Per the germline V gene, CDR1 is SGHTA and CDR2 is FQGNSA. The CDR3 consists of 14 residues. The CDR3 coding sequence is TGTGCCAGCACCCCTCGGCGGGGAAGTACTGAAGCTTTCTTT. Amino acid sequence: CASTPRRGSTEAFF.

The rearrangement links TRBV6-6 to TRBJ2-2; 7 nucleotides match TRBD1. Unmatched junction bases numbered 4, after V lost 6 bases and J lost 0 bases. Germline CDR1 is MNHNY and CDR2 is SVGAGI (reference sequence). CDR3 length equals 15 residues. The CDR3 is CASSYQGANTGELFF. The CDR3 DNA sequence: TGTGCCAGCAGCTATCAGGGGGCGAACACCGGGGAGCTGTTTTTT.

This clone was detected once. This chain uses TRBV11-2 with TRBJ1-6; 8 positions match TRBD1. This CDR3 has 15 amino acids. Per the germline V gene, CDR1 is SGHAT and CDR2 is FQNNGV. V dropped 6 bases and J dropped 8; count of bases not matched to a gene: 9. Here the CDR3 reads CASRPVQGAYSPLHF. The CDR3 bases are TGTGCCAGCAGGCCGGTCCAGGGGGCTTATTCACCCCTCCACTTT.

This clone was seen a handful of times. The chain recombines TRBV2 with TRBJ1-1, with TRBD1 matching over 7 bases. V lost 6 bases to trimming and J lost 1 base; unmatched junction nucleotides: 8. The germline CDR1 and CDR2 sequences are SNHLY and FYNNEI. The CDR3 is 15 amino acids. CDR3 amino acids: CASRVFTGANTEAFF. CDR3 nucleotides: TGTGCCAGCAGGGTCTTCACAGGGGCGAACACTGAAGCTTTCTTT.

This clone was found once. Different DNA sequences within this sample yield the same CDR3. The chain joins TRBV18 to TRBJ1-1, with 11 bases aligning to TRBD1. V trimming: 3 bases; J trimming: 5 bases; junction bases outside the gene matches: 2. The CDR3 contains 14 residues. The germline gives CDR1 KGHSH, CDR2 LQKENI. The CDR3 protein is CASSPGQGGTEAFF. CDR3 DNA sequence: TGTGCCAGCTCACCGGGACAGGGGGGAACTGAAGCTTTCTTT.

This chain uses TRBV5-6 with TRBJ1-6; weak D call: TRBD1 (5 bases). The germline V and J ends were trimmed by 1 base and 14 bases, with 10 bases remaining between them. This CDR3 spans 12 amino acids. Germline CDR1 reads SGHDT; CDR2 reads YYEEEE. CDR3 sequence (DNA): TGTGCCAGCAGCTTGTATTCAGGGTCCCTCCACTTT. This codes for CASSLYSGSLHF.

The chain links TRBV11-2 to TRBJ2-3; tentative D call: TRBD2 (7 bases). Trimming took 0 bases from V and 2 from J, leaving 12 bases between them. Germline loops: CDR1 SGHAT, CDR2 FQNNGV. The CDR3 extends over 16 amino acids. The CDR3 spells CASSLDAGAYTDTQYF. CDR3 nucleotides: TGTGCCAGCAGCTTAGATGCGGGGGCCTACACAGATACGCAGTATTTT.

This clone was seen only once. The chain has TRBV6-6 and TRBJ1-1; D is unresolved. The CDR3 is 15 amino acids. Germline CDR1 is MNHNY and CDR2 is SVGAGI (reference sequence). V was cut by 8 bases and J by 4 bases, with 20 bases left in between. CDR3 DNA: TGTGCCAGCGCAAAGCTTAGAGGCGCGGGCACTGAAGCTTTCTTT. Translation gives CASAKLRGAGTEAFF.

This clone was detected only once. The chain is built from TRBV6-6 and TRBJ1-1; the D gene is possibly TRBD1 (5 bases). The CDR3 runs 13 residues. The germline gives CDR1 MNHNY, CDR2 SVGAGI (reference sequence). Trimming removed 6 bases at V and 2 bases at J, with 10 bases between. The CDR3 is CASSSGINTEAFF. The CDR3 DNA reads as TGTGCCAGCAGCTCAGGGATTAACACTGAAGCTTTCTTT.

The genes are TRBV18 and TRBJ1-2; tentatively, D is TRBD1 (6 bases). V shed 2 bases and J shed 3 bases, with 13 bases lying between them. CDR1 and CDR2 from the germline V gene are KGHSH and LQKENI. CDR3 length: 15 amino acids. CDR3 sequence: CASSPMAGVDYGYTF. CDR3 bases: TGTGCCAGCTCACCAATGGCAGGGGTGGACTATGGCTACACCTTC.

V and J are TRBV10-2 and TRBJ2-2; 7 nucleotides agree with TRBD1. V shed 6 bases, J shed 6 bases, and the junction held 13 bases outside the gene matches. Germline-derived CDR1 and CDR2 are WSHSY and SAAADI. This CDR3 region has 16 residues. CDR3 sequence reads: CASRAGTESVPGELFF. The CDR3 nucleotides are TGCGCCAGCAGGGCTGGGACAGAGAGCGTCCCCGGGGAGCTGTTTTTT.

This rearrangement joins TRBV10-3 to TRBJ1-3, with D unresolved. Trimming pared 0 bases from V and 7 bases from J, leaving 7 bases between. The germline V gene has CDR1 ENHRY and CDR2 SYGVKD. The CDR3 runs 13 residues. The CDR3 here is CAISESSGNTIYF. The CDR3 DNA sequence: TGTGCCATCAGTGAGTCTTCGGGGAACACCATATATTTT.

Remarks on this clone: This may stem from a read error, because a much larger clone lies one nucleotide away. The chain recombines TRBV5-6 with TRBJ2-2; TRBD1 might be the D (5 bases). From germline, CDR1 is SGHDT and CDR2 YYEEEE. CDR3 size: 16 residues. Trimming removed 0 bases at V and 0 bases at J, with 9 bases between. The CDR3 loop reads CASSLVGASNTGELFF. The CDR3 coding sequence is TGTGCCAGCAGCTTGGTTGGGGCCTCGAACACCGGGGAGCTGTTTTTT.

The gene calls are TRBV2 and TRBJ1-4; tentatively, D is TRBD1 (6 bases). Germline CDR1 is SNHLY and CDR2 is FYNNEI. The CDR3 is 13 amino acids. Trimming shortened V by 2 bases and J by 8 bases, and 9 bases separated the two germline ends. This chain's CDR3 is CASSETGSEKLFF. The CDR3, as DNA: TGTGCCAGCAGTGAAACAGGGAGCGAAAAACTGTTTTTT.

This chain links TRBV3-1 (or the pseudogene TRBV3-2) with TRBJ1-1; 9 bases are shared with TRBD1. Unmatched junction bases numbered 4, after V lost 1 base and J lost 10 bases. In germline, CDR1 is LGHDT, CDR2 YNNKEL (reference sequence). This CDR3 contains 13 residues. This chain's CDR3 is CASSQGTGARAFF. DNA of the CDR3: TGTGCCAGCAGCCAAGGGACAGGGGCGAGAGCTTTCTTT.

This rearrangement joins TRBV29-1 to TRBJ2-2; the D gene is possibly TRBD2 (6 bases). V shed 7 bases and J shed 5 bases, with 20 bases lying between them. Germline CDR1 and CDR2: SQVTM and ANQGSEA. The CDR3 runs 15 residues. CDR3 bases: TGCAGCGCCGCCACAGTCTGGACTACTACCGGGGAGCTGTTTTTT. The encoded protein is CSAATVWTTTGELFF.

This chain uses TRBV30 with TRBJ2-5; D unclear. Per the germline V gene, CDR1 is GTSNPN and CDR2 is SVGIG (reference sequence). This CDR3 spans 14 amino acids. Trimming shortened V by 1 base and J by 0 bases, and 9 bases separated the two germline ends. The CDR3 DNA sequence: TGTGCCTGGAGTGACGGGTGGTACCAAGAGACCCAGTACTTC. Protein: CAWSDGWYQETQYF.

Points on this clone: Distinct nucleotide sequences in the sample also encode this CDR3. V gene TRBV9 combines with J gene TRBJ2-2; D might be TRBD2 (5 bases). Trimming left V 0 bases short and J 3 bases short, with 6 bases between. The CDR3 is 14 residues long. The germline V gene encodes CDR1 SGDLS and CDR2 YYNGEE. The CDR3 reads CASSVAGDTGELFF. The CDR3 region has the DNA TGTGCCAGCAGCGTAGCCGGGGACACCGGGGAGCTGTTTTTT.

The chain carries TRBV6-1 and TRBJ1-6; D is possibly TRBD1 (5 bases). Germline V gives CDR1 MNHNS, CDR2 SASEGT. The CDR3 sequence is 15 residues long. V lost 2 bases and J 10 bases, leaving 15 bases between the germline ends. This CDR3 is CASSEFSSGESPLHF. The CDR3, as DNA: TGTGCCAGCAGTGAATTTAGTTCGGGGGAATCACCCCTCCACTTT.

This chain connects TRBV19 to TRBJ2-7; 9 bases line up with TRBD1. CDR1 is LNHDA, CDR2 SQIVND, per germline (reference sequence). With 6 bases clipped from V and 1 base from J, the junction kept 7 bases outside the gene matches. This CDR3 contains 15 residues. The CDR3 sequence is CASSYPGQGSYEQYF. As DNA, the CDR3 is TGTGCCAGTAGCTACCCGGGACAGGGATCCTACGAGCAGTACTTC.

The rearrangement links TRBV28 to TRBJ1-3; 7 positions agree with TRBD1. Per germline, CDR1 MDHEN and CDR2 SYDVKM. CDR3 length: 14 amino acids. The junction had 5 bases not matched to a gene; V was cut back by 6 bases and J by 3 bases. The CDR3 is CASSYGTVGNTIYF. The CDR3 bases are TGTGCCAGCAGCTATGGGACAGTTGGAAACACCATATATTTT.

The J gene is TRBJ2-1, the V gene TRBV7-9; the match to TRBD2 covers 9 bases. V lost 4 bases, J lost 0 bases, and 4 bases stayed unmatched. Per germline, CDR1 SEHNR and CDR2 FQNEAQ (reference sequence). The CDR3 contains 16 residues. CDR3 in amino acids: CASSSTSGLSYNEQFF. In DNA, the CDR3 is TGTGCCAGCAGCTCGACTAGCGGTCTCTCCTACAATGAGCAGTTCTTC.

This sequence joins TRBV2 and TRBJ2-1, with D unclear. Trimming took 7 bases from V and 1 from J, leaving 8 bases between them. Looked up from germline, CDR1 is SNHLY and CDR2 is FYNNEI. This CDR3 has 13 residues. The CDR3 is CASTSLSYNEQFF. The CDR3 nucleotides read TGTGCCAGCACGTCCTTATCCTACAATGAGCAGTTCTTC.

CDR3 nucleotide sequence: TGTGCCAGCAGTCAAAGACTAGCGGGGGTCCCCTACGAGCAGTACTTC. Encoded protein: CASSQRLAGVPYEQYF. V gene TRBV27 combines with J gene TRBJ2-7, with 12 bases aligning to TRBD2. This CDR3 region has 16 residues. The J segment lost 2 bases and the V segment lost 5 bases, leaving 7 bases of the junction unmatched. Germline V CDR1 and CDR2: MNHEY, SMNVEV (reference sequence).

The gene calls are TRBV7-2 and TRBJ2-5, with D perhaps TRBD1 (6 bases). Trimming removed 3 bases from V and 1 base from J, with 12 bases in between. The CDR3 has 15 amino acids. CDR1 and CDR2 from the germline V gene are SGHTA and FQGNSA. The CDR3 loop is CASSFLGTLQETQYF. CDR3 nucleotide sequence: TGTGCCAGCAGCTTTCTAGGGACACTCCAAGAGACCCAGTACTTC.

This chain links TRBV30 with TRBJ2-3; D not certain. The CDR3 runs to 12 residues. CDR1 and CDR2 (germline): GTSNPN, SVGIG (reference sequence). V lost 5 bases and J 1 base, leaving 7 bases between the germline ends. CDR3 in amino acids: CAWDQGTDTQYF. The CDR3 bases are TGTGCCTGGGATCAGGGCACAGATACGCAGTATTTT.

The chain carries TRBV27 and TRBJ1-4, with D uncertain. From germline, CDR1 is MNHEY and CDR2 SMNVEV (reference sequence). CDR3 length equals 14 residues. Between the trimmed V and J ends, which lost 3 bases and 8 bases, there was a span of 13 bases. DNA of the CDR3: TGTGCCAGCAGTTTGATTCCCGGCGGGGAAAAACTGTTTTTT. This gives the protein CASSLIPGGEKLFF.

This clone was detected only once. The chain is built from TRBV9 and TRBJ2-3; TRBD2 aligns across 9 bases. V lost 0 bases to trimming and J lost 3 bases; unmatched junction nucleotides: 5. CDR3 length: 16 residues. Germline V gene sequence: CDR1 SGDLS, CDR2 YYNGEE. CDR3 region: CASSVAPAGGTDTQYF. The CDR3 DNA is TGTGCCAGCAGCGTAGCCCCGGCGGGGGGGACAGATACGCAGTATTTT.